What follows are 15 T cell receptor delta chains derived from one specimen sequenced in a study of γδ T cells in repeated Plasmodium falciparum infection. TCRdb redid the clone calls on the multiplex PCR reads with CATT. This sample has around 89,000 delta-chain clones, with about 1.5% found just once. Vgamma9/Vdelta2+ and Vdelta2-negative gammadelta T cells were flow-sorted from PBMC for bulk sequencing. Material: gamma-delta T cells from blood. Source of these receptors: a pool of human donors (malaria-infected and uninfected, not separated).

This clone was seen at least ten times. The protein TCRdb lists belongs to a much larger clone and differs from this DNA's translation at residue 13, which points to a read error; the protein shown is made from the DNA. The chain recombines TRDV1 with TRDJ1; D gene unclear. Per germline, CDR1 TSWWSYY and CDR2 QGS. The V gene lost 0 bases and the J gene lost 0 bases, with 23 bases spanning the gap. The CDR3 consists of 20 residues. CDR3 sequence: CALGELRRYLKLAYTDKLIF. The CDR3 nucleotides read TGTGCTCTTGGGGAACTTAGGAGATATCTCAAGCTAGCCTACACCGATAAACTCATCTTT.

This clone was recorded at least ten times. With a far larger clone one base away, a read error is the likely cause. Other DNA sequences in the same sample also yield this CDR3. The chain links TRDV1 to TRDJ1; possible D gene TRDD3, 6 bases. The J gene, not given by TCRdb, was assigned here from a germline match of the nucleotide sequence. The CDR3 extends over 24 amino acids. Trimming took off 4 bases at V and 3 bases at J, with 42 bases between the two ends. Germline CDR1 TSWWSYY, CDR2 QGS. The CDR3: CALGGRAQGYNLVLGLPFADKLIF. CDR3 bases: TGTGCTCTTGGGGGCCGAGCCCAGGGCTACAACCTCGTACTGGGCCTCCCCTTCGCCGATAAACTCATCTTT.

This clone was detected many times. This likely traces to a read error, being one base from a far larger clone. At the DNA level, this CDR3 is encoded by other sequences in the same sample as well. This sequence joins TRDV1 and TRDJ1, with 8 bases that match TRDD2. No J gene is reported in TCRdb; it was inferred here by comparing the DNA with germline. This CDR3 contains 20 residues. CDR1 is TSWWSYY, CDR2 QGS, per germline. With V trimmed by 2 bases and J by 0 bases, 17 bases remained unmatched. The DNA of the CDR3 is TGTGCTCTTGGGGAAGGGGCCTTCCTAGGAATGGCTGGGTACACCGATAAACTCATCTTT. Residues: CALGEGAFLGMAGYTDKLIF.

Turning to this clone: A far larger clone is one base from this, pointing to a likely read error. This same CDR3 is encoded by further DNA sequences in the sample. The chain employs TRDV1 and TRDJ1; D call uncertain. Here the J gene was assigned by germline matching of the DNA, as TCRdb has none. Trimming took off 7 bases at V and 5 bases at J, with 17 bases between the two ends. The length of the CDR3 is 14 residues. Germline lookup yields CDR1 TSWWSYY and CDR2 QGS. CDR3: CALAGYNAGDKLIF. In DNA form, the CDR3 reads TGTGCTCTTGCCGGTTATAATGCCGGGGATAAACTCATCTTT.

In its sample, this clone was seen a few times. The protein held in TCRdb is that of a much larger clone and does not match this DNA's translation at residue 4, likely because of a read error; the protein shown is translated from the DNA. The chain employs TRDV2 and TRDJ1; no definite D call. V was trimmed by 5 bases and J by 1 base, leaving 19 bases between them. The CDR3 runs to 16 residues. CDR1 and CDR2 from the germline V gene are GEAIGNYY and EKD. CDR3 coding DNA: TGTGCCTGTGCCACAGGCGAAGGACCCACCACCGATAAACTCATCTTT. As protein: CACATGEGPTTDKLIF.

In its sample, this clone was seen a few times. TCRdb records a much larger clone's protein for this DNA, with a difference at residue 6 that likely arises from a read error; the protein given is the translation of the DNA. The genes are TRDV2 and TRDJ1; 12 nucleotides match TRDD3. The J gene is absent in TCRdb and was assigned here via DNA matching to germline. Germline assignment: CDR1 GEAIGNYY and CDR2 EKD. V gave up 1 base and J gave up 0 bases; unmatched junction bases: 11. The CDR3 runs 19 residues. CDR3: CACDTAGGYEGGYTDKLIF. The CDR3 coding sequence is TGTGCCTGTGACACTGCTGGGGGATACGAGGGGGGATACACCGATAAACTCATCTTT.

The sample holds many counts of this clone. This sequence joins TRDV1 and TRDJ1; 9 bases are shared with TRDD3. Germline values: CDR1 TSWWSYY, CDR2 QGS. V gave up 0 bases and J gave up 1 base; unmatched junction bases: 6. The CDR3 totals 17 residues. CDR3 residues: CALGELSLGDFTDKLIF. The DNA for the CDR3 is TGTGCTCTTGGGGAACTTTCCCTGGGGGATTTCACCGATAAACTCATCTTT.

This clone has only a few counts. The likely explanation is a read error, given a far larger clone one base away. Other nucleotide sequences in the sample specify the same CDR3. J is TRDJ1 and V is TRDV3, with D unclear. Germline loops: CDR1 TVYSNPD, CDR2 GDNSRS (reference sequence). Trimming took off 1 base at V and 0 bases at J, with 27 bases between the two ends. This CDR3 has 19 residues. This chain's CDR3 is CAFTARSNGGLDYTDKLIF. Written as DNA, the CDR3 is TGTGCCTTTACAGCTCGGTCTAACGGAGGGTTGGACTACACCGATAAACTCATCTTT.

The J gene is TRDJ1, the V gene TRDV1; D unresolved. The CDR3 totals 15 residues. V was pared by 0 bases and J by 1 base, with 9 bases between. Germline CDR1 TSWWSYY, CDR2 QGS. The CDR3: CALGELGRATDKLIF. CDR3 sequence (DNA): TGTGCTCTTGGGGAACTAGGCAGGGCCACCGATAAACTCATCTTT.

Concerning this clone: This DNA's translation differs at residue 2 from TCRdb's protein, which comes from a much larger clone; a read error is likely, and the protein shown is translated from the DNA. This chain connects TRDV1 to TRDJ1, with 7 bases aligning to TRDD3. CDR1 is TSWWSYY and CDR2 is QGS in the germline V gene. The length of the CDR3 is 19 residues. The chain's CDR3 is CSLGELTAPRWWGSHKLIF. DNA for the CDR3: TGTTCTCTTGGGGAACTTACGGCCCCGAGATGGTGGGGGAGTCATAAACTCATCTTT.

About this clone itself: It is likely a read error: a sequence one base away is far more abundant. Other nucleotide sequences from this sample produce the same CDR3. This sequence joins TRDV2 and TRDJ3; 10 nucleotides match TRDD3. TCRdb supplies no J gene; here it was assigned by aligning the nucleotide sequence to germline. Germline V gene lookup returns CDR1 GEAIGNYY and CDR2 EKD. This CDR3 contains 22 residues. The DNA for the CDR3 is TGTGCCTGCGACACCGTGAGTACTGGGGGATTCCAGGGCTCCTGGGACACCCGACAGATGTTTTTC. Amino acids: CACDTVSTGGFQGSWDTRQMFF.

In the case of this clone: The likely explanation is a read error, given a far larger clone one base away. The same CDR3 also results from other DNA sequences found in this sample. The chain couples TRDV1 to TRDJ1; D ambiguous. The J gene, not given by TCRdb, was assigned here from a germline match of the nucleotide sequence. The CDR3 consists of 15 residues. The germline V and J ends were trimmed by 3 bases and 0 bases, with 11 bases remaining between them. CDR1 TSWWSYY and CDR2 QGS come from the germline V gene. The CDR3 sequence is CALGESSHNTDKLIF. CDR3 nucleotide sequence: TGTGCTCTTGGGGAGTCCTCACACAACACCGATAAACTCATCTTT.

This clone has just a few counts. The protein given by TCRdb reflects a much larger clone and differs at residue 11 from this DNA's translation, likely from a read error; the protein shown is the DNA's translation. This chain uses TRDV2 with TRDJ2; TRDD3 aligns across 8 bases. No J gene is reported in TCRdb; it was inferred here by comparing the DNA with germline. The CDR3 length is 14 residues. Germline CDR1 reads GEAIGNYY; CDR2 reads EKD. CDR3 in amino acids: CACDDWGLTARLFF. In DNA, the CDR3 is TGTGCCTGTGACGACTGGGGGTTGACAGCACGACTCTTCTTT.

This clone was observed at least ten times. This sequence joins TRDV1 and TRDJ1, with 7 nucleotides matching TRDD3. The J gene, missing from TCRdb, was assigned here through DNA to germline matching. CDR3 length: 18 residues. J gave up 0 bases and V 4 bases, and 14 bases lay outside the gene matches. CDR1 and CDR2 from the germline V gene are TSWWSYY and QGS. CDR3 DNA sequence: TGTGCTCTTGGGGCCCCAGGGGTGGGGGAGACGTACACCGATAAACTCATCTTT. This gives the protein CALGAPGVGETYTDKLIF.

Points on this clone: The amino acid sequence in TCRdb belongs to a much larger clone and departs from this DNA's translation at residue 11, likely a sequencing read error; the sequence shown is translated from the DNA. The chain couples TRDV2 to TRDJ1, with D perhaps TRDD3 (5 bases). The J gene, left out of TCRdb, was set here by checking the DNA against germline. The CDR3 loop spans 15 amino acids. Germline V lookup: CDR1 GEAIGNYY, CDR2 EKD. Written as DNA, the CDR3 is TGTGCCTGTGACCAGTGGGGCCTTTACACCAATAAACTCATCTTT. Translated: CACDQWGLYTNKLIF.